These 30 T cell receptor beta chains share one sample of origin, sequenced in a study of graft-versus-host responses after intestinal transplantation. Their cognate antigens are unknown. TCRdb's table, derived via immunoSEQ multiplex PCR, lists solely in-frame clones and lacks some. The sample carries approximately 90,000 clones, 88% recorded once. Specimen: unstimulated CD4+ T cells sorted from spleen or lymph node cells, collected before transplant. All receptors derive from a human donor who was the organ donor for an intestinal transplant.

This chain connects TRBV7-9 to TRBJ1-4; 10 positions agree with TRBD1. CDR1 SEHNR and CDR2 FQNEAQ come from the germline V gene (reference sequence). This CDR3 has 15 residues. The junction had 5 bases not matched to a gene; V was cut back by 5 bases and J by 5 bases. CDR3 region: CASSPRTGGNEKLFF. CDR3 sequence (DNA): TGTGCCAGCAGCCCCCGGACAGGGGGAAATGAAAAACTGTTTTTT.

The V call is TRBV6-6, the J call TRBJ2-7; 7 nucleotides match TRBD2. CDR1 is MNHNY and CDR2 is SVGAGI in the germline V gene (reference sequence). The V segment lost 8 bases and the J segment 3 bases; nucleotides outside the gene matches: 7. The CDR3 extends over 13 amino acids. The CDR3 sequence is CASQRTRDYEQYF. The CDR3 DNA reads TGTGCCAGCCAAAGGACTAGAGACTACGAGCAGTACTTC.

The rearrangement joins TRBV4-3 to TRBJ2-1; TRBD2 matches at 11 bases. Germline assignment: CDR1 LGHNA and CDR2 YSLEER. Trimming cost V 1 base and J 6 bases; bases outside gene matches: 5. The CDR3 length is 16 residues. Written as DNA, the CDR3 is TGCGCCAGCAGCCAAGGTAGCGGGAGGGCCGCCAATGAGCAGTTCTTC. This codes for CASSQGSGRAANEQFF.

The rearrangement links TRBV7-2 to TRBJ1-2; 12 bases map to TRBD1. Germline CDR1 and CDR2: SGHTA and FQGNSA. The V segment lost 5 bases and the J segment 2 bases; nucleotides outside the gene matches: 6. The CDR3 sequence is 16 residues long. In DNA form, the CDR3 reads TGTGCCAGCAGCCGGGACAGGGGGCTAGGAAACTATGGCTACACCTTC. Translation gives CASSRDRGLGNYGYTF.

The chain combines TRBV18 with TRBJ2-7; 12 nucleotides line up with TRBD2. Trimming removed 3 bases from V and 2 bases from J; junction bases left unmatched: 2. CDR3 length: 15 residues. Germline values: CDR1 KGHSH, CDR2 LQKENI. In nucleotides, the CDR3 is TGTGCCAGCTCACCCGGACTAGCGGGAACCTACGAGCAGTACTTC. The encoded protein is CASSPGLAGTYEQYF.

The chain joins TRBV5-4 to TRBJ2-4, with D perhaps matching TRBD2 (7 bases). V was pared by 2 bases and J by 7 bases, with 16 bases between. Germline CDR1 SGHNT, CDR2 YYREEE (reference sequence). The CDR3 extends over 15 amino acids. In DNA form, the CDR3 reads TGTGCCAGCAGCTTAGGGGGGGCGACCGGCAACATTCAGTACTTC. As protein: CASSLGGATGNIQYF.

This CDR3 reads CASRGVGGEQYF. The CDR3 DNA sequence: TGTGCCAGCAGGGGAGTGGGCGGCGAGCAGTACTTC. V gene TRBV12-1 combines with J gene TRBJ2-7; no DNA check was done on the table's D call, TRBD2. TRBV12-1 is deemed a pseudogene. The CDR3 spans 12 residues.

The chain carries TRBV4-3 and TRBJ2-1; D remains unclear. Germline CDR1 is LGHNA and CDR2 is YSLEER. V was cut by 2 bases and J by 5 bases, with 7 bases left in between. The CDR3 has 13 amino acids. The CDR3 protein is CASSQNINNEQFF. CDR3 in DNA: TGCGCCAGCAGCCAAAATATAAACAATGAGCAGTTCTTC.

V is TRBV9 and J is TRBJ2-2; TRBD2 matches 12 bases. The V gene end was trimmed by 3 bases and the J gene end by 5 bases; junction bases not matched to a gene: 2. Germline V gene data show CDR1 as SGDLS and CDR2 as YYNGEE. This CDR3 has 15 residues. Here the CDR3 reads CASSAGLAGTGELFF. The CDR3 DNA reads TGTGCCAGCAGCGCGGGACTAGCGGGTACCGGGGAGCTGTTTTTT.

The chain joins TRBV9 to TRBJ2-1; 7 bases align to TRBD2. The germline gives CDR1 SGDLS, CDR2 YYNGEE. J was trimmed by 3 bases and V by 0 bases; bases with no gene match: 9. The CDR3 has 17 amino acids. CDR3 coding DNA: TGTGCCAGCAGCGTAGAGGGAGGGGTAACGGGCTACAATGAGCAGTTCTTC. This codes for CASSVEGGVTGYNEQFF.

The chain is built from TRBV20-1 and TRBJ2-7, with TRBD2 identical over 9 bases. The CDR3 totals 11 residues. Germline CDR1 DFQATT, CDR2 SNEGSKA (reference sequence). CDR3 DNA: TGCAATGCGGGAGCGGGAGGCGAGCAGTACTTC. Protein sequence: CNAGAGGEQYF.

The gene calls are TRBV4-1 and TRBJ1-2; the match to TRBD1 covers 9 bases. Germline values: CDR1 MGHRA, CDR2 YSYEKL. V was pared by 5 bases and J by 6 bases, with 4 bases of the junction left unmatched. CDR3 length: 13 residues. The CDR3 here is CASSRQGEDGYTF. DNA of the CDR3: TGCGCCAGCAGCAGACAGGGGGAGGATGGCTACACCTTC.

The chain combines TRBV10-3 with TRBJ2-7; a weak D match, TRBD2 (5 bases). Germline CDR1 and CDR2: ENHRY and SYGVKD. The CDR3 has 15 amino acids. V was shortened by 5 bases and J by 6 bases, with 20 bases between the two germline ends. The CDR3 bases are TGTGCCATCAGTCCCCGCAGGTGGGAGCAACGCGAGCAGTACTTC. Translating gives CAISPRRWEQREQYF.

The rearrangement uses TRBV4-2 and TRBJ1-1, with D possibly TRBD1 on 6 matching bases. With 0 bases removed from V and 9 bases from J, the gap between germline ends came to 14 bases. CDR1 and CDR2 from the germline V gene are LGHNA and YNFKEQ. The CDR3 extends over 14 amino acids. The CDR3 nucleotides read TGTGCCAGCAGCCAAGAGAGGGGGGGGGAAAAAGCTTTCTTT. Translation: CASSQERGGEKAFF.

The chain is built from TRBV27 and TRBJ2-1; a possible D gene is TRBD2 (5 bases). Trimming took off 8 bases at V and 1 base at J, with 15 bases between the two ends. The CDR3 length is 15 residues. Germline V gives CDR1 MNHEY, CDR2 SMNVEV (reference sequence). The CDR3 region has the DNA TGTGCCAGCGGTAAAATAACTAGGTCCTACAATGAGCAGTTCTTC. This translates into CASGKITRSYNEQFF.

The chain employs TRBV6-1 and TRBJ1-3; D gene unclear. The CDR3 sequence is 12 residues long. The germline CDR1 and CDR2 sequences are MNHNS and SASEGT. Trimming took off 2 bases at V and 4 bases at J, with 3 bases between the two ends. In DNA, the CDR3 is TGTGCCAGCAGTGAACAGGGAAACACCATATATTTT. As protein: CASSEQGNTIYF.

This clone has just one count. This chain uses TRBV6-1 with TRBJ2-2; 8 bases map to TRBD1. Losses at the gene ends were 4 bases for V and 4 bases for J; bases not matched to a gene: 5. The CDR3 is 15 residues long. Germline V CDR1 and CDR2: MNHNS, SASEGT. The CDR3 nucleotides are TGTGCCAGCAGTGTACGACAGGGGCGCACCGGGGAGCTGTTTTTT. Its protein product is CASSVRQGRTGELFF.

The gene calls are TRBV7-9 and TRBJ2-7; 7 positions match TRBD2. The V segment lost 0 bases and the J segment 6 bases; nucleotides outside the gene matches: 2. The CDR3 has 13 amino acids. CDR1 and CDR2 from the germline V gene are SEHNR and FQNEAQ (reference sequence). For the CDR3, the DNA is TGTGCCAGCAGCTTAGCGGGAGGGCCCGAGCAGTACTTC. Amino acid sequence: CASSLAGGPEQYF.

This chain connects TRBV4-1 to TRBJ1-5, with TRBD1 matching 7 bases. The CDR3 spans 15 residues. V lost 4 bases, J lost 7 bases, and 10 bases stayed unmatched. From germline, CDR1 is MGHRA and CDR2 YSYEKL. CDR3 amino acids: CASSPRAGGGQPQHF. Here the CDR3 DNA reads TGCGCCAGCAGCCCCAGGGCAGGGGGAGGACAGCCCCAGCATTTT.

The chain is built from TRBV2 and TRBJ2-2, with 11 positions matching TRBD2. The CDR3 covers 15 residues. Germline CDR1 reads SNHLY; CDR2 reads FYNNEI. V gave up 6 bases and J gave up 1 base; unmatched junction bases: 1. The DNA of the CDR3 is TGTGCCAGCAGCGGGACTAGCGGGAACACCGGGGAGCTGTTTTTT. Protein product: CASSGTSGNTGELFF.

The chain is built from TRBV18 and TRBJ2-5, with a possible D match to TRBD2 (6 bases). Germline V gene data show CDR1 as KGHSH and CDR2 as LQKENI. The length of the CDR3 is 13 residues. Trimming took off 3 bases at V and 5 bases at J, with 10 bases between the two ends. CDR3 nucleotides: TGTGCCAGCTCACCGGAGGGTAGGGAGACCCAGTACTTC. It is translated as CASSPEGRETQYF.

This clone occurred once. The chain links TRBV7-9 to TRBJ1-1; a possible D gene is TRBD1 (5 bases). CDR3 length: 14 residues. Germline assignment: CDR1 SEHNR and CDR2 FQNEAQ (reference sequence). The V and J ends lost 1 base and 3 bases respectively, with 9 bases between them. Here the CDR3 DNA reads TGTGCCAGCAGCTTAGGGGCGGGGGACACTGAAGCTTTCTTT. Translation gives CASSLGAGDTEAFF.

A few counts support this clone. The rearrangement joins TRBV7-9 to TRBJ2-7; 7 positions agree with TRBD2. Per germline, CDR1 SEHNR and CDR2 FQNEAQ (reference sequence). V shed 5 bases and J 7 bases; nucleotides not matched to a gene: 14. The CDR3 runs to 15 residues. The CDR3 sequence: CASSEGAGASEEQYF. The DNA for the CDR3 is TGTGCCAGCAGCGAAGGCGCGGGAGCCTCTGAAGAGCAGTACTTC.

This clone was observed once. CDR3 DNA: TGTGCCAGCAGCCCCCGACTAGCGGGGAGGGTCGGGGAGCTGTTTTTT. This encodes CASSPRLAGRVGELFF. The chain employs TRBV7-2 and TRBJ2-2, with 11 bases lining up with TRBD2. Germline V lookup: CDR1 SGHTA, CDR2 FQGNSA. With 5 bases clipped from V and 7 bases from J, the junction kept 9 bases outside the gene matches. The CDR3 covers 16 residues.

J is TRBJ1-1 and V is TRBV28; D ambiguous. V lost 9 bases, J lost 1 base, and 6 bases lay in between. From germline, CDR1 is MDHEN and CDR2 SYDVKM. The CDR3 loop spans 11 amino acids. The DNA of the CDR3 is TGTGCCAGTACAGAGAACACTGAAGCTTTCTTT. Amino acids: CASTENTEAFF.

The genes are TRBV27 and TRBJ1-2; 10 nucleotides agree with TRBD1. CDR1 MNHEY and CDR2 SMNVEV come from the germline V gene (reference sequence). This CDR3 has 14 residues. V dropped 5 bases and J dropped 4; count of bases not matched to a gene: 4. The CDR3 here is CASSTRTGGYGYTF. CDR3 bases: TGTGCCAGCAGTACCCGGACAGGGGGCTATGGCTACACCTTC.

This chain connects TRBV5-4 to TRBJ2-7, with a possible D match to TRBD1 (6 bases). In germline, CDR1 is SGHNT, CDR2 YYREEE (reference sequence). Between the trimmed V and J ends, which lost 2 bases and 4 bases, there was a span of 16 bases. This CDR3 is built from 15 residues. The CDR3 region is CASSFTGTLPYEQYF. CDR3 nucleotide sequence: TGTGCCAGCAGCTTCACCGGGACACTGCCTTACGAGCAGTACTTC.

The J gene is TRBJ2-2, the V gene TRBV7-3; 7 positions agree with TRBD1. From germline, CDR1 is SGHTA and CDR2 FQGTGA. The CDR3 length is 15 residues. J was trimmed by 6 bases and V by 4 bases; bases with no gene match: 8. CDR3 DNA: TGTGCCAGCAGCTCGGGACAGCCTAACGCCGGGGAGCTGTTTTTT. Translated: CASSSGQPNAGELFF.

This rearrangement joins TRBV29-1 to TRBJ1-5, with 7 bases matching TRBD1. CDR1 is SQVTM, CDR2 ANQGSEA, per germline. V trimming: 4 bases; J trimming: 0 bases; junction bases outside the gene matches: 3. The CDR3 sequence is 14 residues long. The CDR3, as DNA: TGCAGCGTTGGGGGGACAGATAGCAATCAGCCCCAGCATTTT. It translates to CSVGGTDSNQPQHF.

This clone was counted once. The V and J genes are TRBV4-3 and TRBJ2-1; TRBD1 matches 11 bases. The CDR3 has 16 amino acids. Germline V gene sequence: CDR1 LGHNA, CDR2 YSLEER. V was clipped by 2 bases and J by 4 bases; unmatched bases: 4. This chain's CDR3 is CASSQIGQGAYNEQFF. CDR3 in DNA: TGCGCCAGCAGCCAAATCGGACAGGGGGCTTACAATGAGCAGTTCTTC.